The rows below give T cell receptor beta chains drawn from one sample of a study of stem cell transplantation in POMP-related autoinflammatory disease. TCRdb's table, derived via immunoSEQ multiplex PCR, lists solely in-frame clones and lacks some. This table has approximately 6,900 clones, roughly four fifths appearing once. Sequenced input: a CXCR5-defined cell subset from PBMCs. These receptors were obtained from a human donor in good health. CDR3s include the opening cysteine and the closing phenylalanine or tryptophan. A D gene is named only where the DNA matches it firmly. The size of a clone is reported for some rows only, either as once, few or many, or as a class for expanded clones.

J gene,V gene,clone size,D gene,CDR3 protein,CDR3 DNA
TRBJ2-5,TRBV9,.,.,CASSVNPGSEETQYF,TGTGCCAGCAGCGTAAACCCGGGGTCGGAAGAGACCCAGTACTTC
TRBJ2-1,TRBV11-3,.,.,CASSLVAGSLNEQFF,TGTGCCAGCAGCTTAGTCGCGGGGTCCCTTAATGAGCAGTTCTTC
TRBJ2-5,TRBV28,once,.,CAIARETQYF,TGTGCCATCGCCCGGGAGACCCAGTACTTC
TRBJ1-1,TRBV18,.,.,CASSRQEGNTEAFF,TGTGCCAGCTCACGGCAGGAAGGGAACACTGAAGCTTTCTTT
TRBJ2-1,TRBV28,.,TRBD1,CASRFQGAYNEQFF,TGTGCCAGCCGGTTCCAGGGGGCCTACAATGAGCAGTTCTTC
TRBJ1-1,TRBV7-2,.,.,CASSRIQGAEAFF,TGTGCCAGCAGCCGGATCCAAGGGGCTGAAGCTTTCTTT
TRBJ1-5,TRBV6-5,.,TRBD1,CASRPGQGSNQPQHF,TGTGCCAGCAGACCCGGACAGGGAAGCAATCAGCCCCAGCATTTT
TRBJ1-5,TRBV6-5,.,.,CASRNSNQPQHF,TGTGCCAGCAGGAATAGCAATCAGCCCCAGCATTTT
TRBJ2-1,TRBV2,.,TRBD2,CASSEGGLAGINEQFF,TGTGCCAGCAGTGAGGGGGGACTAGCGGGGATTAATGAGCAGTTCTTC
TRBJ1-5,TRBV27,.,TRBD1,CASRAGTGGSYSNQPQHF,TGTGCCAGCAGGGCCGGGACAGGGGGCAGTTATAGCAATCAGCCCCAGCATTTT
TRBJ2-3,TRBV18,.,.,CASSPVIANTDTQYF,TGTGCCAGCTCACCAGTGATAGCGAACACAGATACGCAGTATTTT
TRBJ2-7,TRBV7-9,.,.,CASSLAGGGEQYF,TGTGCCAGCAGCTTAGCAGGGGGTGGCGAGCAGTACTTC
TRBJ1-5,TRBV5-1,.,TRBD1,CASSLVSGGQSPQHF,TGCGCCAGCAGCTTAGTTTCAGGGGGACAATCGCCCCAGCATTTT
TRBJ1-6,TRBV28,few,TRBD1,CASRATGNRSPLHF,TGTGCCAGCAGGGCGACAGGGAACCGTTCACCCCTCCACTTT
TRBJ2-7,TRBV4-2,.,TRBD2,CASSNMGGVPYEQYF,TGTGCCAGCAGCAACATGGGGGGGGTTCCCTACGAGCAGTACTTC
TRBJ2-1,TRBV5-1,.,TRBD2,CASSPIRASGARHNEQFF,TGCGCCAGCAGCCCTATACGCGCTAGCGGGGCCCGGCACAATGAGCAGTTCTTC
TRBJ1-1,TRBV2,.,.,CASSGVGGQEEAFF,TGTGCCAGCAGTGGGGTCGGGGGGCAAGAAGAAGCTTTCTTT
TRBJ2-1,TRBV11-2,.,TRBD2,CASSLDGREFF,TGTGCCAGCAGCTTAGACGGGAGGGAGTTCTTC
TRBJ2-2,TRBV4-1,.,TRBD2,CASSQTSGLGTGELFF,TGCGCCAGCAGCCAGACTAGCGGGTTAGGCACCGGGGAGCTGTTTTTT
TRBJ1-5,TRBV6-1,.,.,CASRPNYSNQPQHF,TGTGCCAGCCGCCCCAACTATAGCAATCAGCCCCAGCATTTT
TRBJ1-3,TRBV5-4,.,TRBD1,CASSPTGAGNTIYF,TGTGCCAGCAGCCCAACAGGGGCTGGAAACACCATATATTTT
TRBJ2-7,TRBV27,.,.,CASRPMGDTYEQYF,TGTGCCAGCAGGCCAATGGGGGATACCTACGAGCAGTACTTC
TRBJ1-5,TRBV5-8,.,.,CASSYDRRGNQPQHF,TGTGCCAGCAGCTATGACAGGAGGGGCAATCAGCCCCAGCATTTT
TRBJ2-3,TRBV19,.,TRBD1,CASSGPGDRGRNTQYF,TGTGCCAGTAGTGGCCCTGGGGACAGAGGGCGAAATACGCAGTATTTT
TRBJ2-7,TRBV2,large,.,CASTRGTYYEQYF,TGTGCCAGCACACGGGGGACTTACTACGAGCAGTACTTC
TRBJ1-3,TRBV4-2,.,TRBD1,CASSQAHRGNGNTIYF,TGTGCCAGCAGCCAAGCCCACAGGGGAAATGGAAACACCATATATTTT
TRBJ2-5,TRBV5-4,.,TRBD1,CASSWTHRGQETQYF,TGTGCCAGCAGCTGGACTCACAGGGGACAAGAGACCCAGTACTTC
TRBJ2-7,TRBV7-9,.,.,CASSFPLAGPYEQYF,TGTGCCAGCAGCTTCCCCCTGGCAGGCCCCTACGAGCAGTACTTC
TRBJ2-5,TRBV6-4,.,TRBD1,CASSDSRDRELETQYF,TGTGCCAGCAGTGACAGCCGGGACAGGGAGTTGGAGACCCAGTACTTC
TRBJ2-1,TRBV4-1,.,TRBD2,CASSQPLGLAGEYSYNEQFF,TGCGCCAGCAGCCAACCTCTCGGACTAGCGGGGGAGTACTCCTACAATGAGCAGTTCTTC